This passage covers 4 T cell receptor beta chains from one sample sequenced in a study of blood T cell repertoires in COVID-19. Assay: immunoSEQ multiplex PCR; the TCRdb copy retains only in-frame clones and omits some. The sample includes roughly 320,000 clones, 89% of them seen just once. Sequencing used peripheral blood. Every receptor here comes from a woman in her 30s with COVID-19, enrolled during active disease.

The chain couples TRBV4-3 to TRBJ2-1, with TRBD2 identical over 9 bases. CDR1 and CDR2 from the germline V gene are LGHNA and YSLEER. After removal of 3 bases from V and 7 bases from J, the junction contained 10 bases not matched to a gene. This CDR3 has 16 amino acids. The CDR3 is CASSQVAGARWNEQFF. The DNA of the CDR3 is TGCGCCAGCAGCCAGGTAGCGGGGGCCCGTTGGAATGAGCAGTTCTTC.

On this clone: Other DNA sequences within the sample encode an identical CDR3. The rearrangement joins TRBV7-2 to TRBJ1-2; tentatively, D is TRBD1 (6 bases). The V gene's germline CDR1 is SGHTA and CDR2 FQGNSA. The CDR3 is 16 residues long. Trimming stripped 5 bases from V and 0 bases from J, with 16 bases between. The CDR3 loop is CASSRGGQATNYGYTF. The DNA for the CDR3 is TGTGCCAGCAGCCGCGGGGGGCAGGCCACTAACTATGGCTACACCTTC.

The chain is built from TRBV4-1 and TRBJ2-2, with D unresolved. Germline V gene data show CDR1 as MGHRA and CDR2 as YSYEKL. V was trimmed by 6 bases and J by 6 bases, leaving 14 bases between them. This CDR3 comprises 14 residues. The CDR3 spells CASSISRVSGELFF. The CDR3 DNA reads TGCGCCAGCAGTATTTCGCGTGTTTCCGGGGAGCTGTTTTTT.

The chain employs TRBV15 and TRBJ2-7; D ambiguous. The CDR3 contains 13 residues. Germline V CDR1 and CDR2: LNHNV, YYDKDF (reference sequence). Trimming shortened V by 1 base and J by 5 bases, and 9 bases separated the two germline ends. The CDR3 nucleotides read TGTGCCACCAGCAGAGCCCGGAGCGACGAGCAGTACGTC. It specifies CATSRARSDEQYV.